This T cell receptor (beta chain) is from a study of vaccination effects on CD4 cells after COVID-19. TCRdb keeps only in-frame clones here, not all; method: immunoSEQ multiplex PCR. The table has approximately 30,000 clones, 70% to 85% seen once. Expansion of antigen-specific CD4+ T cells with viral peptide pools was carried out by the ViraFEST assay before sequencing. Following culture for nine to ten days, CD4+ T cells were isolated. Documented for the person is a PCR-confirmed SARS-CoV-2 infection occurring between March and December 2020. Details on this clone: The antigen is not known.

CDR3 size: 14 residues. V was cut by 2 bases and J by 3 bases, with 11 bases left in between. Germline V CDR1 and CDR2: SGHNT, YYREEE (reference sequence). The receptor was derived from a human donor who had a prior SARS-CoV-2 infection. This chain links TRBV5-4 with TRBJ2-5; D might be TRBD2 (6 bases). Sample: CD4+ T cells from PBMCs cultured with a peptide pool, taken before COVID-19 vaccination. CDR3 loop: CASSFPGTEETQYF. For the CDR3, the DNA is TGTGCCAGCAGCTTCCCCGGGACTGAAGAGACCCAGTACTTC.